This T cell receptor (beta chain) was sequenced in a study of cytomegalovirus exposure and HLA in healthy donors. Findings of the study overall: A later analysis showed HLA-associated TCR beta chains outstripping equally common others in clonal expansion.

CDR1 and CDR2 from the germline V gene are SGHNT and YYREEE (reference sequence). The CDR3 sequence is 14 residues long. The V and J ends lost 0 bases and 5 bases, in that order; junction bases with no gene match: 3. On this clone itself: The antigen remains unidentified.

Primers for the PCR totalled 60 Vbeta and 13 Jbeta. Produced via immunoSEQ multiplex PCR; TCRdb's table is partial and in-frame only. The sample records 110,000 or so clones, roughly 79% being singletons. The TCR comes from a man in his forties in good health and CMV-seronegative. Material for sequencing was PBMCs. The chain combines TRBV5-4 with TRBJ2-7; 9 nucleotides line up with TRBD1. CDR3 loop: CASSLGTGVHEQYF. The CDR3 nucleotides read TGTGCCAGCAGCTTGGGGACAGGGGTCCACGAGCAGTACTTC.